These 12 T cell receptor beta chains share one sample of origin, sequenced in a study of blood T cells in healthy people across ages. Primers used in a second PCR of about 7 to 12 cycles were a sample-barcoded 5' primer and a J-beta primer mix. TCRdb recomputed calls from the 5' RACE reads with MiXCR, one row per CDR3 protein. The sample holds 600,000 to 800,000 distinct CDR3 sequences, approximately 52% seen once. The sample consisted of blood. These receptors were obtained from a woman of 80 years or more in good health.

This clonotype was seen only once. CDR3 sequence: CASSPRLPSSYNEQFF. As DNA, the CDR3 is TGTGCCAGCAGTCCGAGACTCCCGAGCTCCTACAATGAGCAGTTCTTC. The chain recombines TRBV12-3 or TRBV12-4 with TRBJ2-1; D is uncertain. The CDR3 has 16 residues. With 5 bases removed from V and 0 bases from J, the gap between germline ends came to 14 bases.

In this sample, this clonotype turned up many times. V gene TRBV12-3 or TRBV12-4 combines with J gene TRBJ1-5; D ambiguous. This CDR3 is 12 amino acids long. V was clipped by 6 bases and J by 7 bases, with 10 bases between them. As DNA, the CDR3 is TGTGCCAGCAGCCTCTCGGGCCAGCCCCAGCATTTT. Protein product: CASSLSGQPQHF.

The chain carries TRBV7-2 and TRBJ2-4; tentative D call: TRBD2 (6 bases). The tail of the sequence fits TRBJ2-5 better, so the J call may be wrong. CDR1 is SGHTA, CDR2 FQGNSA, per germline. The CDR3 is 15 residues long. The CDR3 here is CASSLATGVGETQYF. CDR3 nucleotide sequence: TGTGCCAGCAGCTTAGCTACGGGGGTGGGGGAGACCCAGTACTTC.

In regard to this clonotype: A single base separates this from a much larger clone, so it may be a read error. The chain joins TRBV12-3 or TRBV12-4 to TRBJ2-1; TRBD2 agrees at 8 bases. This CDR3 comprises 15 residues. The CDR3 spells CAGSTPGLVYNEQFF. The CDR3 coding sequence is TGTGCCGGCAGCACGCCGGGACTAGTTTACAATGAGCAGTTCTTC.

In this sample, this clonotype turned up many times. The chain has TRBV5-1 and TRBJ2-4, with D perhaps TRBD2 (6 bases). CDR1 and CDR2 (germline): SGHRS, YFSETQ. The CDR3 totals 16 residues. Trimming left V 0 bases short and J 7 bases short, with 17 bases between. CDR3: CASSLAFGGLGNIQYF. CDR3 coding DNA: TGCGCCAGCAGCTTGGCCTTTGGGGGACTGGGGAACATTCAGTACTTC.

The gene calls are TRBV20-1 and TRBJ1-5, with 12 positions matching TRBD1. Per germline, CDR1 DFQATT and CDR2 SNEGSKA (reference sequence). The trim removed 2 bases at V and 6 bases at J, leaving 11 bases unmatched. The CDR3 is made up of 17 amino acids. The CDR3 DNA is TGCAGTGCTAGATCCCCAAGGGGACAGGGGGCCGGTCAGCCCCAGCATTTT. Protein product: CSARSPRGQGAGQPQHF.

This clonotype is a singleton in its sample. The rearrangement links TRBV14 to TRBJ2-2; 8 nucleotides align to TRBD1. V lost 2 bases to trimming and J lost 0 bases; unmatched junction nucleotides: 8. CDR3 size: 18 residues. CDR1 is SGHDN and CDR2 is FVKESK in the germline V gene. The CDR3 DNA reads as TGTGCCAGCAGCCAACCACGGACAGGGCGCACGAACACCGGGGAGCTGTTTTTT. It encodes CASSQPRTGRTNTGELFF. Full variable domain (missing parts from reference TRBV14 and TRBJ2-2): EAGVTQFPSHSVIEKGQTVTLRCDPISGHDNLYWYRRVMGKEIKFLLHFVKESKQDESGMPNNRFLAERTGGTYSTLKVQPAELEDSGVYFCASSQPRTGRTNTGELFFGEGSRLTVL.

With respect to this clonotype: A single base separates this from a much larger clone, so it may be a read error. This rearrangement joins TRBV5-1 to TRBJ2-1, with 7 positions matching TRBD2. CDR1 is SGHRS and CDR2 is YFSETQ in the germline V gene. After removal of 4 bases from V and 4 bases from J, the junction contained 8 bases not matched to a gene. The CDR3 runs to 15 residues. DNA of the CDR3: TGCGCCAGCAGCATGGAAGCGGGAATTTACAATGAGCAGTTCTTC. Amino acid sequence: CASSMEAGIYNEQFF.

This clonotype showed up just once. The genes are TRBV5-1 and TRBJ2-7, with 10 bases matching TRBD2. There are 13 residues in the CDR3. CDR1 SGHRS and CDR2 YFSETQ come from the germline V gene. V gave up 4 bases and J gave up 7 bases; unmatched junction bases: 5. CDR3 amino acids: CASSSGGAGEQYF. The CDR3 coding sequence is TGCGCCAGCAGCAGCGGGGGGGCTGGGGAGCAGTACTTC. Looking up the rest from reference TRBV5-1 and TRBJ2-7 gives the full variable domain: KAGVTQTPRYLIKTRGQQVTLSCSPISGHRSVSWYQQTPGQGLQFLFEYFSETQRNKGNFPGRFSGRQFSNSRSEMNVSTLELGDSALYLCASSSGGAGEQYFGPGTRLTVT.

The chain recombines TRBV6-6 with TRBJ2-1; a weak D match, TRBD1 (5 bases). Germline V gives CDR1 MNHNY, CDR2 SVGAGI (reference sequence). Trimming left V 5 bases short and J 7 bases short, with 12 bases between. The length of the CDR3 is 13 residues. The CDR3 coding sequence is TGTGCCAGCAGTGTCCAGGGTCCGAATGAGCAGTTCTTC. It codes for CASSVQGPNEQFF.

This clonotype was counted a single time. A much larger clone is a single base away; this may be a read error. The J gene is TRBJ2-7, the V gene TRBV7-2; no firm D call. The V gene's germline CDR1 is SGHTA and CDR2 FQGNSA. V lost 3 bases, J lost 2 bases, and 17 bases lay in between. The CDR3 has 16 amino acids. CDR3 in DNA: TGTGCCAGCAGCTTCTCTATAGGCAGTCCAGCCTACGAGCAGTACTTC. It is translated as CASSFSIGSPAYEQYF.

The J gene is TRBJ1-1, the V gene TRBV20-1, with D perhaps TRBD1 (5 bases). Germline CDR1 and CDR2: DFQATT and SNEGSKA (reference sequence). This CDR3 has 15 residues. The V end was cut by 3 bases, the J end by 1 base, with 15 bases between. The CDR3 nucleotides read TGCAGTGCTAGGGGCTGGGGGAAGGGGAACACTGAAGCTTTCTTT. Its protein product is CSARGWGKGNTEAFF.